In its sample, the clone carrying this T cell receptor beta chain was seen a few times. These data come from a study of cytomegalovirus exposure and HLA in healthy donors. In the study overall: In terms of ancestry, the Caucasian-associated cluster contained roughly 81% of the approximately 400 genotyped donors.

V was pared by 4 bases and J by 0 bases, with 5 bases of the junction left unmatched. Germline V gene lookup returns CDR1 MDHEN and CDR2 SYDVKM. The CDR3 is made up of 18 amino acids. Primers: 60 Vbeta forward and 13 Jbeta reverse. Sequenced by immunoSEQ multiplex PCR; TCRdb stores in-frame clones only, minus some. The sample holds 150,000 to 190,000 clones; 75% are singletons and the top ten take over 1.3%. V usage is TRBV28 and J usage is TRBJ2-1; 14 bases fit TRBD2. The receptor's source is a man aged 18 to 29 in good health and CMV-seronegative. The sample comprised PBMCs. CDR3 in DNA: TGTGCCAGCAGTTGGAGGGGGACTAGCGGGAGCTCCTACAATGAGCAGTTCTTC. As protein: CASSWRGTSGSSYNEQFF.